The 13 T cell receptor beta chains below all came from one sample that was sequenced in a study of blood T cell repertoires in COVID-19. Sequencing used immunoSEQ multiplex PCR; TCRdb keeps in-frame clones, though not all of them. Here the sample spans 84,000 or so clones, 75% to 85% being singletons. The source material was peripheral blood. Every receptor here comes from a human donor in a cohort sampled during active COVID-19.

V gene TRBV27 combines with J gene TRBJ1-2, with D possibly TRBD1 on 6 matching bases. Germline V lookup: CDR1 MNHEY, CDR2 SMNVEV (reference sequence). Trimming pared 6 bases from V and 8 bases from J, leaving 13 bases between. The CDR3 is 12 amino acids. The CDR3 loop reads CASRSGARGYTF. In DNA form, the CDR3 reads TGTGCCAGCAGGTCAGGGGCGCGAGGCTACACCTTC.

The V gene is TRBV11-2, the J gene TRBJ2-2, with TRBD1 identical over 9 bases. The CDR3 has 16 amino acids. Unmatched junction bases numbered 8, after V lost 3 bases and J lost 6 bases. Germline CDR1 and CDR2: SGHAT and FQNNGV. In nucleotides, the CDR3 is TGTGCCAGCAGCTTCGCCTACAGGGGGCGGGCCGGGGAGCTGTTTTTT. Amino acid sequence: CASSFAYRGRAGELFF. The variable domain in full, with the rest retrieved from reference TRBV11-2 and TRBJ2-2, is EAGVAQSPRYKIIEKRQSVAFWCNPISGHATLYWYQQILGQGPKLLIQFQNNGVVDDSQLPKDRFSAERLKGVDSTLKIQPAKLEDSAVYLCASSFAYRGRAGELFFGEGSRLTVL.

This clone was seen only a few times. The J gene is TRBJ1-1, the V gene TRBV7-9, with 7 bases identical to TRBD1. Germline CDR1 and CDR2: SEHNR and FQNEAQ (reference sequence). Trimming removed 1 base from V and 6 bases from J; junction bases left unmatched: 5. The CDR3 is made up of 14 amino acids. CDR3 sequence: CASSLVGGDAEAFF. DNA of the CDR3: TGTGCCAGCAGCTTAGTAGGGGGCGACGCTGAAGCTTTCTTT.

This clone showed up just once. The CDR3 sequence is CASSVSPRQNTEAFF. The CDR3 nucleotides read TGTGCCAGCAGCGTATCCCCCCGACAGAACACTGAAGCTTTCTTT. This chain uses TRBV9 with TRBJ1-1; D gene ambiguous. Germline lookup yields CDR1 SGDLS and CDR2 YYNGEE. The CDR3 is made up of 15 amino acids. Trimming shortened V by 1 base and J by 1 base, and 11 bases separated the two germline ends.

V is TRBV14 and J is TRBJ1-1, with TRBD1 matching over 8 bases. The V gene's germline CDR1 is SGHDN and CDR2 FVKESK. J lost 1 base, V lost 4 bases, and 5 bases had no gene match. The CDR3 consists of 15 residues. CDR3 in amino acids: CASSLPGGPNTEAFF. In nucleotides, the CDR3 is TGTGCCAGCAGCCTACCAGGGGGCCCGAACACTGAAGCTTTCTTT.

This chain uses TRBV2 with TRBJ2-7; 10 nucleotides align to TRBD2. The CDR3 runs 15 residues. Germline loops: CDR1 SNHLY, CDR2 FYNNEI. V gave up 7 bases and J gave up 4 bases; unmatched junction bases: 10. The CDR3 protein is CASTTGVAGGYEQYF. Here the CDR3 DNA reads TGTGCCAGCACTACGGGGGTAGCGGGGGGTTACGAGCAGTACTTC.

A few counts support this clone. The genes are TRBV28 and TRBJ1-2; TRBD1 matches at 7 bases. Germline CDR1 is MDHEN and CDR2 is SYDVKM. The CDR3 is 17 residues long. V dropped 7 bases and J dropped 3; count of bases not matched to a gene: 17. The CDR3 nucleotides are TGTGCCAGCAATGTTGAAGGGGGCGTTGGTATTGACTATGGCTACACCTTC. It translates to CASNVEGGVGIDYGYTF.

The J gene is TRBJ2-1, the V gene TRBV6-2 or TRBV6-3; D ambiguous. The CDR3 contains 18 residues. Germline CDR1 and CDR2: MNHEY and SVGEGT. Trimming removed 4 bases at V and 4 bases at J, with 23 bases between. The CDR3 sequence: CASSSSLLPDPLYNEQFF. In DNA form, the CDR3 reads TGTGCCAGCAGTTCATCACTACTCCCCGATCCACTTTACAATGAGCAGTTCTTC.

The chain links TRBV2 to TRBJ2-3; D not certain. CDR3 length: 14 amino acids. V gave up 5 bases and J gave up 2 bases, with 11 bases separating them. CDR1 SNHLY and CDR2 FYNNEI come from the germline V gene. Written as DNA, the CDR3 is TGTGCCAGCAGTTTCGCCCAGGTCACAGATACGCAGTATTTT. Translating gives CASSFAQVTDTQYF.

The chain recombines TRBV19 with TRBJ1-2, with TRBD1 matching over 7 bases. Germline-derived CDR1 and CDR2 are LNHDA and SQIVND (reference sequence). The CDR3 is 14 amino acids. V shed 10 bases, J shed 5 bases, and the junction held 13 bases outside the gene matches. CDR3 protein: CATRNSGQKYGYTF. DNA of the CDR3: TGTGCCACCAGGAACTCGGGACAGAAATATGGCTACACCTTC.

The rearrangement uses TRBV2 and TRBJ1-1; 9 bases map to TRBD1. Losses at the gene ends were 4 bases for V and 4 bases for J; bases not matched to a gene: 7. CDR1 and CDR2 (germline): SNHLY, FYNNEI. This CDR3 is built from 15 residues. The DNA for the CDR3 is TGTGCCAGCAGTGTGGGACAGGGAAGGGGCACTGAAGCTTTCTTT. As protein: CASSVGQGRGTEAFF.

This chain uses TRBV5-1 with TRBJ1-4; 8 bases are shared with TRBD1. CDR3 size: 15 residues. The V segment lost 4 bases and the J segment 8 bases; nucleotides outside the gene matches: 10. The germline V gene has CDR1 SGHRS and CDR2 YFSETQ. CDR3: CASSTQGAEGEKLFF. The CDR3 DNA follows: TGCGCCAGCAGCACCCAGGGGGCGGAGGGGGAAAAACTGTTTTTT.

The chain carries TRBV4-1 and TRBJ2-7; 7 bases fit TRBD1. This CDR3 is built from 13 residues. CDR1 is MGHRA and CDR2 is YSYEKL in the germline V gene. Trimming removed 4 bases from V and 2 bases from J; junction bases left unmatched: 2. The CDR3 reads CASSRDRAYEQYF. The CDR3 nucleotides are TGCGCCAGCAGCCGAGACAGGGCCTACGAGCAGTACTTC.